This T cell receptor beta chain was documented in a study of CD8+ T cells in alopecia areata. Study-wide background: A 6-month off-drug phase came after tofacitinib, which had lasted 6 to 18 months. Study results and caveats: Scalp samples also yield sequences of resident alphabeta T cells from normal skin. Shared TCR sequences were less clear between patients than in mice, possibly partly from HLA diversity.

Treatment in this sample: oral pan-JAK inhibitor, 5-10 mg twice daily. RNA was isolated and reverse transcribed to cDNA, the sequencing template. Measured with immunoSEQ multiplex PCR; TCRdb has only the in-frame clones, and not every one. The profile shows 110,000 or so clones, roughly 58% of them singletons. In regard to this clone: Its specificity is not known.

Sequences were derived from CD8+ T cells sorted from blood, sampled at week 4, from a patient treated with tofacitinib. The receptor was isolated from a human donor with alopecia areata.

CDR3 region: CASSSTDRVYNSPLHF. The CDR3 DNA is TGTGCCAGCAGCTCCACCGACAGGGTCTATAATTCACCCCTCCACTTT. The rearrangement links TRBV7-9 to TRBJ1-6, with 7 bases identical to TRBD1. The germline CDR1 and CDR2 sequences are SEHNR and FQNEAQ (reference sequence). The CDR3 sequence is 16 residues long. V dropped 4 bases and J dropped 3; count of bases not matched to a gene: 6. Filled out from reference TRBV7-9 and TRBJ1-6, the complete variable domain reads DTGVSQNPRHKITKRGQNVTFRCDPISEHNRLYWYRQTLGQGPEFLTYFQNEAQLEKSRLLSDRFSAERPKGSFSTLEIQRTEQGDSAMYLCASSSTDRVYNSPLHFGNGTRLTVT.